This section outlines one T cell receptor beta chain sequence together with its context. Its antigen is still unknown. A 5'RACE reaction primed in the constant segment made cDNA libraries of TCR alpha and TCR beta, and these carried sample barcodes and UMIs. In TCRdb, the 5' RACE reads were re-called with MiXCR into one record per CDR3 protein. The sample has fewer than 300,000 distinct CDR3 sequences; over 15% are singletons. These data come from a study of T-cell memory formation after mild COVID-19. Study-level information: Clusters of TCRs were largely donor specific.

General study points: Second-wave clones with a day 37 peak had unconfirmed SARS-CoV-2 specificity. Some clones that responded were present in memory (sampled pre-infection), which suggests cross-reactive memory joined.

Material for sequencing was PBMCs or a T cell subset sorted from them (not recorded which). The receptor was isolated from a man between 18 and 35 years old who had mild COVID-19 (a few samples of this study predate the infection). Cell type and time point are not known.

The CDR3 reads CASSLDGGNTGELFF. The CDR3 nucleotides read TGTGCCAGCAGCTTAGACGGGGGGAACACCGGGGAGCTGTTTTTT. The rearrangement joins TRBV7-2 to TRBJ2-2; tentative D call: TRBD2 (6 bases). The CDR3 runs 15 residues. V was clipped by 1 base and J by 1 base, with 7 bases between them. CDR1 and CDR2 from the germline V gene are SGHTA and FQGNSA.